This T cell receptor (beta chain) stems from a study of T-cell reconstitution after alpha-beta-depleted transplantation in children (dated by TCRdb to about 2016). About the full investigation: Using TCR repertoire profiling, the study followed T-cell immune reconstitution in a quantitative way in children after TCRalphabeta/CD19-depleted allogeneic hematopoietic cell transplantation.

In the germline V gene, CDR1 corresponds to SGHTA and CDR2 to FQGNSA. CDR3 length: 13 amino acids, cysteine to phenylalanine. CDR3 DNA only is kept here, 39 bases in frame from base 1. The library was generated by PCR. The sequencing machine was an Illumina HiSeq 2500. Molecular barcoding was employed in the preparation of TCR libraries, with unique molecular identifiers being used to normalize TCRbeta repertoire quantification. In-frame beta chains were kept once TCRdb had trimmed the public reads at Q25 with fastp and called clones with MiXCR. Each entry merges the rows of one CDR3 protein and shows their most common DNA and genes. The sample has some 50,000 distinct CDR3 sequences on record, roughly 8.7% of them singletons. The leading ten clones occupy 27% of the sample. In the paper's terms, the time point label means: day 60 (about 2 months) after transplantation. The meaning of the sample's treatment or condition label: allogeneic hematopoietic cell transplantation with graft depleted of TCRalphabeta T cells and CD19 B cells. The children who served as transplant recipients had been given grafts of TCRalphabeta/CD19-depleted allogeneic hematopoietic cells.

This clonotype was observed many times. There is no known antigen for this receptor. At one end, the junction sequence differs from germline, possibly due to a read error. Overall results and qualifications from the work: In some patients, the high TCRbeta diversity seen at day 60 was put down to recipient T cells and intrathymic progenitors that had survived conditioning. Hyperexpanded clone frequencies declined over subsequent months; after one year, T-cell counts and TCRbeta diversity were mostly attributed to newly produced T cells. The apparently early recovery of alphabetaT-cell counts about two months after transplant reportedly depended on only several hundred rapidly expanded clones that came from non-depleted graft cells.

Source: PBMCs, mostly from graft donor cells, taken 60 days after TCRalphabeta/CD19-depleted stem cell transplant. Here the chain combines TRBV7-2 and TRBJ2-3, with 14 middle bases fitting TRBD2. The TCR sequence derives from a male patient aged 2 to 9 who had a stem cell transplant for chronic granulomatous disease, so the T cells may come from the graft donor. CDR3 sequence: CASSSTSGRAAGF. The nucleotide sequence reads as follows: TGTGCCAGCAGCTCGACTAGCGGGAGGGCCGCCGGTTTT.